This T cell receptor beta chain derives from a study of shared clonotypes between healthy human individuals. Study results and limitations: Few donors restricted represented genetic and exposure-history diversity. Rarefaction exposed incomplete sorted-subset sequencing despite large depth.

The CDR3 sequence is 11 residues long. Germline V gives CDR1 SQVTM, CDR2 ANQGSEA. Trimming took 3 bases from V and 5 from J, leaving 7 bases between them. This clone was seen once. Antigen unknown. Within the sample, other DNA sequences also encode this same CDR3. TCRdb keeps only in-frame clones here, not all; method: immunoSEQ multiplex PCR. The sample consists of 900,000 to 1,200,000 clones, around 82% of them appearing once. Specimen: memory CD4+ T cells from PBMCs. Subset here: CD45RA-negative fraction. The TCR originated in a man between 18 and 29 years old in good health. Some clones in this sample may be carry-over from other donors' samples. V is TRBV29-1 and J is TRBJ2-5; D uncertain. The CDR3 sequence is CSVDRWETQYF. CDR3 nucleotides: TGCAGCGTTGACAGGTGGGAGACCCAGTACTTC.